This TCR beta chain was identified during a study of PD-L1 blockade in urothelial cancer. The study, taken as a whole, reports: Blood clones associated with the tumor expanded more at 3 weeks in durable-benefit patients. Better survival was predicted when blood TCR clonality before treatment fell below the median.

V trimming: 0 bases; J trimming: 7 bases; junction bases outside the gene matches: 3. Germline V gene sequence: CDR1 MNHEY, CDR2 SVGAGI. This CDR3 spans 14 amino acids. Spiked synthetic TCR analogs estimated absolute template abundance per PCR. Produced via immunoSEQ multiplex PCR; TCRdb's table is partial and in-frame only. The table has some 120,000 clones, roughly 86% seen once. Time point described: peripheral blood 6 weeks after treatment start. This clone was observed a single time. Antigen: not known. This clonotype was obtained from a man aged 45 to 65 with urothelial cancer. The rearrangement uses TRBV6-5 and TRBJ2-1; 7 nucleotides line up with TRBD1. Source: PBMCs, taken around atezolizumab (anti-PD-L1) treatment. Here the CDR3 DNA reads TGTGCCAGCAGTTACTCGGACAGGAAAAATGAGCAGTTCTTC. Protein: CASSYSDRKNEQFF.